This entry describes one T cell receptor beta chain. The data stem from a study of blood T cells in healthy people across ages. Primers used in a second PCR of about 6 to 12 cycles were a sample-barcoded 5' primer and a J-beta primer mix. TCRdb fed the 5' RACE reads into MiXCR, producing one record per CDR3 protein. This table holds 1.8 million or so distinct CDR3 sequences, roughly two fifths found once. CDR3 length: 12 amino acids. CDR1 is ENHRY, CDR2 SYGVKD, per germline. Sequenced: blood. The origin of this receptor is a human donor in good health. The J gene is TRBJ2-7, the V gene TRBV10-3, with TRBD1 as a possible D gene (5 bases). The CDR3 sequence is CANSQGSTEQYF. The CDR3 coding sequence is TGTGCTAATTCTCAGGGCTCCACCGAGCAGTACTTC.